The following is a T cell receptor beta chain sequence with its context. Sequencing was performed with immunoSEQ multiplex PCR; in TCRdb, only in-frame clones are kept and a portion is missing. The sample shows about 340,000 clones, over 70% of them seen only once. This sample stems from a study of blood T cell repertoires in COVID-19. CDR3 length: 15 residues. The ends were cut back, 7 bases at V and 5 bases at J, with 18 bases in the middle. Germline assignment: CDR1 MDHEN and CDR2 SYDVKM. The TCR sequence derives from a woman aged 45-60 years with COVID-19, enrolled during active disease. The chain has TRBV28 and TRBJ2-1; D might be TRBD2 (6 bases). Sequencing was done on a sample of peripheral blood. The CDR3 bases are TGTGCCAGCAATGCCCTGACTAGAAATGACAATGAGCAGTTCTTC. Amino acid sequence: CASNALTRNDNEQFF.